A selection of T cell receptor beta chains follows, all from one sample in a study of shared T cell receptors in the human thymus. This table comes from immunoSEQ multiplex PCR, and its TCRdb copy is limited to in-frame clones, with some not included. Of about 540,000 clones listed, 78% were seen once; the top ten hold more than 0.01%. These data were likewise used in another study, on human thymus T cells.

The sequencing input was thymocytes. Receptors were obtained from a boy in the first two years of life with a congenital heart defect. Each CDR3 is given with its conserved first and last residue.

>TRBJ2-3|TRBV6-5
CASRALAVTDTQYF
>TRBJ2-7|TRBV4-3
CASSQDLRAGPSYEQYF
>TRBJ2-7|TRBV5-1
CASSPYASGRALVEQYF
>TRBJ1-5|TRBV19
CASSDQRGGAGQPQHF
>TRBJ2-2|TRBV5-1
CASSSGTVRAGELFF
>TRBJ2-3|TRBV7-9
CASSPIAGEEYTQYF
>TRBJ1-5|TRBV6-5
CASRGGEMNQPQHF
>TRBJ2-6|TRBV28
CASSTTTGAGANVLTF
>TRBJ2-4|TRBV27
CASSLGRVGIQYF
>TRBJ1-1|TRBV28
CASKYTNTEAFF
>TRBJ2-3|TRBV20-1
CSAPGRQDF
>TRBJ1-1|TRBV5-1
CASSPRSPGEAFF
>TRBJ2-1|TRBV5-1
CASSLAVQGERDEQFF
>TRBJ2-7|TRBV7-9
CASSFPPGQGPYEQYF
>TRBJ2-3|TRBV4-2
CASSQGRLAGGLADTQYF
>TRBJ1-5|TRBV7-9
CASSPRTGRPQHF